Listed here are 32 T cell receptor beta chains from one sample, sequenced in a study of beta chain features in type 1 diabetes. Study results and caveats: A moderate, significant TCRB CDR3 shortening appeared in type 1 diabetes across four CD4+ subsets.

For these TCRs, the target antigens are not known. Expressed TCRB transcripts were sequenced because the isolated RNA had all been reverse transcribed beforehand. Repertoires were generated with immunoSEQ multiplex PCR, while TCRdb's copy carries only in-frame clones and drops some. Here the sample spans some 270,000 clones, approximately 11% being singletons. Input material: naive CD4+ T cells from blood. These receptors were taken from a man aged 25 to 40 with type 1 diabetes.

Here the CDR3 DNA reads TGTGCCAGCAGCCTTCGACAGAACTATGGCTACACCTTC. Protein sequence: CASSLRQNYGYTF. This rearrangement joins TRBV14 to TRBJ1-2; possible D gene TRBD1, 5 bases. Trimming stripped 4 bases from V and 2 bases from J, with 8 bases between. The CDR3 consists of 13 residues. CDR1 and CDR2 from the germline V gene are SGHDN and FVKESK.

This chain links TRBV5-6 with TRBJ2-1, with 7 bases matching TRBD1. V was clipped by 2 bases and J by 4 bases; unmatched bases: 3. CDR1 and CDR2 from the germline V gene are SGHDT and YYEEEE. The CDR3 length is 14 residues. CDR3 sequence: CASSFPGQYNEQFF. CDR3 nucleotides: TGTGCCAGCAGCTTCCCGGGACAGTACAATGAGCAGTTCTTC.

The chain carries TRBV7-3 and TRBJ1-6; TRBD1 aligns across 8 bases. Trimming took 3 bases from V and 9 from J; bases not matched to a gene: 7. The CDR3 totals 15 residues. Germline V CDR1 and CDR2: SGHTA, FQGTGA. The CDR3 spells CASSLRTGPSSPLHF. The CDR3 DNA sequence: TGTGCCAGCAGCTTGAGGACAGGGCCTAGTTCACCCCTCCACTTT.

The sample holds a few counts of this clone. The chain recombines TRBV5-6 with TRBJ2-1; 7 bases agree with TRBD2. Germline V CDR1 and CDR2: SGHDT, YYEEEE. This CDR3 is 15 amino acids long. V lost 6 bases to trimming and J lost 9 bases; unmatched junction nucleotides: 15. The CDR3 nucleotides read TGTGCCAGCACTACCGGCGGCGGGGGTTACGCTGAGCAGTTCTTC. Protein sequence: CASTTGGGGYAEQFF.

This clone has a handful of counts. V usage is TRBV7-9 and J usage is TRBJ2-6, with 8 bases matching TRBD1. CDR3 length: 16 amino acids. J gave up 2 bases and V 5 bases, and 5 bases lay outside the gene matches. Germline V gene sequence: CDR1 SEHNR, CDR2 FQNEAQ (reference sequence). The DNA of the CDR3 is TGTGCCAGCAGCCCCCTCAGGGGGCCTGGGGCCAACGTCCTGACTTTC. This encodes CASSPLRGPGANVLTF.

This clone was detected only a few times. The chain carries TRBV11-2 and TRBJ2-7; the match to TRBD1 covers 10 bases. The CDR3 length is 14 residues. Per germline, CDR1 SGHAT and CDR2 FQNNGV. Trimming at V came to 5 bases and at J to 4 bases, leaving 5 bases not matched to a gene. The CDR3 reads CASSQGQGLYEQYF. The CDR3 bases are TGTGCCAGCAGCCAGGGACAGGGGTTATACGAGCAGTACTTC.

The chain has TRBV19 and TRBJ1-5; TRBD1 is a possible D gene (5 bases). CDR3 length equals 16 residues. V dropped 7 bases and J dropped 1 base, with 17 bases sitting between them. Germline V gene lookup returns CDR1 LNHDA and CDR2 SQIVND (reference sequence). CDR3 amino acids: CASTPRGGGSNQPQHF. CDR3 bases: TGTGCCAGTACCCCCCGTGGGGGGGGAAGCAATCAGCCCCAGCATTTT.

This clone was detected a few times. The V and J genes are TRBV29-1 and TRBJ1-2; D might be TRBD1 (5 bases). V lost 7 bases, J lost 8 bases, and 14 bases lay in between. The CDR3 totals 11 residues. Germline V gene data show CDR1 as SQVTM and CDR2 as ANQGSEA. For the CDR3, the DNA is TGCAGCGGGGGGGAGGTTGACGGCTACACCTTC. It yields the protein CSGGEVDGYTF.

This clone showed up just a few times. The CDR3 loop is CASSPPGVHEQFF. The CDR3 DNA follows: TGTGCCAGTAGTCCCCCAGGGGTGCATGAGCAGTTCTTC. V usage is TRBV19 and J usage is TRBJ2-1, with a tentative D call TRBD1 (6 bases). In germline, CDR1 is LNHDA, CDR2 SQIVND (reference sequence). Trimming cost V 5 bases and J 8 bases, with 13 bases left between them. This CDR3 has 13 amino acids.

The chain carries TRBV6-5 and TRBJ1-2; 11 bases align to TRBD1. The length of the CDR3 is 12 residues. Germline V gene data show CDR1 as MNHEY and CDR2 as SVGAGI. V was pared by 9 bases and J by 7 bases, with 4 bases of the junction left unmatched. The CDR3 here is CASGQGAFGYTF. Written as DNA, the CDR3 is TGTGCCAGTGGACAGGGGGCTTTTGGCTACACCTTC.

The DNA for the CDR3 is TGTGCCAGCACCTATATAGACAGCCATGATGAAAAACTGTTTTTT. Translating gives CASTYIDSHDEKLFF. The V call is TRBV2, the J call TRBJ1-4; weak D call: TRBD1 (5 bases). This CDR3 spans 15 amino acids. The V end was cut by 7 bases, the J end by 6 bases, with 18 bases between. The germline V gene encodes CDR1 SNHLY and CDR2 FYNNEI.

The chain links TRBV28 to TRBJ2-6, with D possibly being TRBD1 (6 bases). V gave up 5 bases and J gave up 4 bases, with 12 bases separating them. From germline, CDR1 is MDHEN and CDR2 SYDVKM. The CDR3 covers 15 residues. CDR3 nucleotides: TGTGCCAGCAGTGCCCCAGGGGTGGGGGCCAACGTCCTGACTTTC. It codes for CASSAPGVGANVLTF. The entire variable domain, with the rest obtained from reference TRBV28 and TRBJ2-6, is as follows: DVKVTQSSRYLVKRTGEKVFLECVQDMDHENMFWYRQDPGLGLRLIYFSYDVKMKEKGDIPEGYSVSREKKERFSLILESASTNQTSMYLCASSAPGVGANVLTFGAGSRLTVL.

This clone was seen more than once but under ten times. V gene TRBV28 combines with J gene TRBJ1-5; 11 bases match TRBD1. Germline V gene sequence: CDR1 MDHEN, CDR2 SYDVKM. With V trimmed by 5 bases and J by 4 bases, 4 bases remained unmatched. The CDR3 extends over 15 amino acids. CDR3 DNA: TGTGCCAGCAGTGGACAGGGGGCTGGAAATCAGCCCCAGCATTTT. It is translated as CASSGQGAGNQPQHF.

The CDR3 DNA follows: TGCAGCGCCAGGGGGACTAGCGGGGGGAACGTGGAGTTCTTC. Encoded protein: CSARGTSGGNVEFF. The V and J genes are TRBV29-1 and TRBJ2-1, with TRBD2 identical over 15 bases. Per the germline V gene, CDR1 is SQVTM and CDR2 is ANQGSEA. The V segment lost 7 bases and the J segment 14 bases; nucleotides outside the gene matches: 12. This CDR3 spans 14 amino acids.

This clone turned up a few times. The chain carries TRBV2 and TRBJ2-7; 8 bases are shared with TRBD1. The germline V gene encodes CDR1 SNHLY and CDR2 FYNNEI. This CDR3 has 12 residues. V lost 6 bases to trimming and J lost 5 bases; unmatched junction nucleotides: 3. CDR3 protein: CASSSGGDEQYF. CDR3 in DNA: TGTGCCAGCAGCTCAGGGGGCGACGAGCAGTACTTC. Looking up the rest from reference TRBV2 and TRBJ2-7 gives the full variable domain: EPEVTQTPSHQVTQMGQEVILRCVPISNHLYFYWYRQILGQKVEFLVSFYNNEISEKSEIFDDQFSVERPDGSNFTLKIRSTKLEDSAMYFCASSSGGDEQYFGPGTRLTVT.

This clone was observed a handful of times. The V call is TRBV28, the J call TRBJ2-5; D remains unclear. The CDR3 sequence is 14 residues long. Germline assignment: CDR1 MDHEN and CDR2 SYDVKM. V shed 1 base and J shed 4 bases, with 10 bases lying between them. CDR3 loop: CASSLSGTGETQYF. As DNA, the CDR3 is TGTGCCAGCAGTTTATCCGGTACTGGAGAGACCCAGTACTTC.

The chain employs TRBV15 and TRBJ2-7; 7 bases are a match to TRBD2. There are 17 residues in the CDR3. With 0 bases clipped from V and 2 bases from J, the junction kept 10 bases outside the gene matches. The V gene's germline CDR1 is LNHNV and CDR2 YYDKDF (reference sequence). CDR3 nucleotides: TGTGCCACCAGCAGAGAAAGACCAGCGGGGATCACCTACGAGCAGTACTTC. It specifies CATSRERPAGITYEQYF.

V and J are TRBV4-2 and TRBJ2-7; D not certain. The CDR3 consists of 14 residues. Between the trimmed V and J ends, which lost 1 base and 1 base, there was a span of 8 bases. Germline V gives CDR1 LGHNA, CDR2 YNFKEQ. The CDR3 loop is CASSQADTSYEQYF. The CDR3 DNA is TGTGCCAGCAGCCAAGCCGACACTTCCTACGAGCAGTACTTC.

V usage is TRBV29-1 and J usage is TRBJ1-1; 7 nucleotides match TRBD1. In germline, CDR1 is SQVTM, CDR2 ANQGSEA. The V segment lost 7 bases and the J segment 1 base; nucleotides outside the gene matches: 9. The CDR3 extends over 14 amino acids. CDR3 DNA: TGCAGCGCCCTATCCGGGACAGCGAACACTGAAGCTTTCTTT. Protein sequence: CSALSGTANTEAFF.

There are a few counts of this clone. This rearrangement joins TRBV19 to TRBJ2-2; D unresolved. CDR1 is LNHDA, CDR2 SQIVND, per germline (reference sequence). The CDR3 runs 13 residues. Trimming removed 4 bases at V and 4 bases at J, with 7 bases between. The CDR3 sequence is CASSTRPTGELFF. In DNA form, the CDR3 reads TGTGCCAGTAGTACTAGACCCACCGGGGAGCTGTTTTTT.

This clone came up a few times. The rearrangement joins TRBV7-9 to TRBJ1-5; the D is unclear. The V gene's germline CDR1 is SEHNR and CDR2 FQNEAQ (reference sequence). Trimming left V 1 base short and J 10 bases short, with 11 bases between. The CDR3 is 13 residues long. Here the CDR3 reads CASSLDFMAPQHF. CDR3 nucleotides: TGTGCCAGCAGCTTAGATTTTATGGCACCCCAGCATTTT.

CDR3 in DNA: TGTGCCTGCGGGGGCTCCTATAATTCACCCCTCCACTTT. The encoded protein is CACGGSYNSPLHF. The rearrangement links TRBV30 to TRBJ1-6, with a tentative D call TRBD1 (5 bases). The V and J ends lost 6 bases and 0 bases respectively, with 6 bases between them. This CDR3 is 13 amino acids long. Germline lookup yields CDR1 GTSNPN and CDR2 SVGIG (reference sequence). The complete variable domain, with remaining parts taken from reference TRBV30 and TRBJ1-6, reads SQTIHQWPATLVQPVGSPLSLECTVEGTSNPNLYWYRQAAGRGLQLLFYSVGIGQISSEVPQNLSASRPQDRQFILSSKKLLLSDSGFYLCACGGSYNSPLHFGNGTRLTVT.

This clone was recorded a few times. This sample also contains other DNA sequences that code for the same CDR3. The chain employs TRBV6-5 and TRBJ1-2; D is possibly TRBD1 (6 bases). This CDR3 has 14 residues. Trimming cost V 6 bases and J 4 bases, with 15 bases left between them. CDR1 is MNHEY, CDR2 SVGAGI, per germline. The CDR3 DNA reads TGTGCCAGCAGACCCGGACAGAGCTTCTATGGCTACACCTTC. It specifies CASRPGQSFYGYTF.

CDR3 DNA sequence: TGCGCCAGCAGCTCTTTACCAGGACAATATGGCTACACCTTC. The encoded protein is CASSSLPGQYGYTF. J is TRBJ1-2 and V is TRBV5-1, with D possibly matching TRBD1 (5 bases). Trimming removed 3 bases from V and 5 bases from J, with 14 bases in between. The CDR3 loop spans 14 amino acids. In germline, CDR1 is SGHRS, CDR2 YFSETQ.

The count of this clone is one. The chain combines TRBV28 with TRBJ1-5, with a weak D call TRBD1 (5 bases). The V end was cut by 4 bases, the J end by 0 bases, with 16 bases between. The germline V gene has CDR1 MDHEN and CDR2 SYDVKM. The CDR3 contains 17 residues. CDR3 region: CASSSPVGGISNQPQHF. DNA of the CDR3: TGTGCCAGCAGTTCCCCCGTTGGGGGGATTAGCAATCAGCCCCAGCATTTT.

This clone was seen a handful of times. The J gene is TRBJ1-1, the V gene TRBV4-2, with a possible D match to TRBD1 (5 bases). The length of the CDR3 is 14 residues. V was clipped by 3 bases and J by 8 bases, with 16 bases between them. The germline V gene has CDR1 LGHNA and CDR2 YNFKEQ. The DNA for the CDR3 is TGTGCCAGCAGCCAGGGCGGGACTACCCCCGAAGCTTTCTTT. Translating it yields CASSQGGTTPEAFF.

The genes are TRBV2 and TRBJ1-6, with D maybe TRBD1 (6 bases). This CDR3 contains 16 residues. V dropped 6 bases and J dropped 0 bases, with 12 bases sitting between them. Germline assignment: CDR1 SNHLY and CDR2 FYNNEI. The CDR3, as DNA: TGTGCCAGCAGGGCCGACAGGAGCTCCTATAATTCACCCCTCCACTTT. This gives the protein CASRADRSSYNSPLHF.

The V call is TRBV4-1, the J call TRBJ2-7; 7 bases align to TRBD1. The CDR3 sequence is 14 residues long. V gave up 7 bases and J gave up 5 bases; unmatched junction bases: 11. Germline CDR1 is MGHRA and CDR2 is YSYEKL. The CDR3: CASTREQGNHEQYF. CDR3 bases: TGCGCCAGCACCCGCGAACAGGGGAATCACGAGCAGTACTTC.

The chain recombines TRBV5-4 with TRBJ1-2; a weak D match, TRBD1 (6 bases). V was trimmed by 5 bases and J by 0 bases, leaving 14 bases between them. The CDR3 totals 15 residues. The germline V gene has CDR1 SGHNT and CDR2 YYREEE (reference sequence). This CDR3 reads CASRLPGEANYGYTF. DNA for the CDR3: TGTGCCAGCAGGTTGCCAGGGGAAGCTAACTATGGCTACACCTTC.

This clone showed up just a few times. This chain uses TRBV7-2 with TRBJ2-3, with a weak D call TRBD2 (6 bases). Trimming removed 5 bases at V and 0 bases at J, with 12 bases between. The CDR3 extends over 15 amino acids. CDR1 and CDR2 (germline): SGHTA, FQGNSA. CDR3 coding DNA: TGTGCCAGCAGCCAGTGGGCGGGGAGCACAGATACGCAGTATTTT. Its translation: CASSQWAGSTDTQYF.

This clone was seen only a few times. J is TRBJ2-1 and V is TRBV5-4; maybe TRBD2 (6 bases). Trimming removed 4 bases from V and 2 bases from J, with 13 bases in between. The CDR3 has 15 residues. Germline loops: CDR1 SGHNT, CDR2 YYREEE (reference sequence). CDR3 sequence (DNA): TGTGCCAGCAGCCCCGAGGAGGGTACCTACAATGAGCAGTTCTTC. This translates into CASSPEEGTYNEQFF.

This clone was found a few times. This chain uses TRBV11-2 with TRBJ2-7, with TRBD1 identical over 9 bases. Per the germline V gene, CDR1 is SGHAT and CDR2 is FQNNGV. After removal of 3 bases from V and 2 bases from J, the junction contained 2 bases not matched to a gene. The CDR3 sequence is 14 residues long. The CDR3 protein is CASSFTGGPYEQYF. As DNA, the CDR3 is TGTGCCAGCAGCTTTACAGGGGGCCCCTACGAGCAGTACTTC. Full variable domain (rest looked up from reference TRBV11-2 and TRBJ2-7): EAGVAQSPRYKIIEKRQSVAFWCNPISGHATLYWYQQILGQGPKLLIQFQNNGVVDDSQLPKDRFSAERLKGVDSTLKIQPAKLEDSAVYLCASSFTGGPYEQYFGPGTRLTVT.